The clone carrying this T cell receptor beta chain was observed a handful of times. Its matching antigen is unknown. The sample is drawn from a study of T cell repertoires in aging, cancer and after chemotherapy. Study details: Donors were grouped into six age bands spanning 30 or younger through 70 or older. The study, taken as a whole, reports: In each cancer cohort, median generation probability increased across chemotherapy, suggesting thymic output rebounded.

The template was genomic DNA from peripheral blood, not RNA. Rearranged V-D-J TRB sequences were amplified with a mixed TRB-A/B primer pool. MiXCR, applied by TCRdb to the multiplex PCR reads, yields one record per CDR3 protein. The sample has roughly 5,700 distinct CDR3 sequences; roughly a quarter are singletons. The germline V gene has CDR1 MDHEN and CDR2 SYDVKM. After removal of 6 bases from V and 13 bases from J, the junction contained 12 bases not matched to a gene. The CDR3 length is 13 residues. This sequence originates from a human donor with a solid tumor. V gene TRBV28 combines with J gene TRBJ1-1; 9 bases are a match to TRBD1. Sequencing used blood. This CDR3 is CASRLAPGQGGFF. Written as DNA, the CDR3 is TGTGCCAGCAGACTAGCGCCGGGACAGGGTGGTTTCTTT.